Below are 20 T cell receptor beta chains sequenced from a single sample in a study of regulatory T cells in long-lasting Graves disease. As for time point: newly diagnosed GD, antithyroid drugs for less than 3 months. Scientists built the TCR library using RNA that was extracted from PBMCs. Library construction for TCR beta used iRepertoire HTBI primers and Arm-PCR of CDR3 regions. Each CDR3 protein is one row after TCRdb ran MiXCR on the multiplex PCR reads. Seen here are about 420,000 distinct CDR3 sequences, about 15% observed once, and the top ten hold under 30%. These same data were also listed under a study on T cells in Graves' hyperthyroidism and ophthalmopathy.

This specimen consisted of peripheral blood mononuclear cells (PBMCs), obtained at new diagnosis, from a patient treated with antithyroid drugs. The source is a woman aged 18-30 years with Graves disease.

This clonotype was counted at least ten times. The V gene is TRBV7-2, the J gene TRBJ2-5; TRBD2 agrees at 7 bases. Germline V CDR1 and CDR2: SGHTA, FQGNSA. The CDR3 has 14 residues. Losses at the gene ends were 0 bases for V and 3 bases for J; bases not matched to a gene: 1. The CDR3 region is CASSLAGGEETQYF. The CDR3 DNA follows: TGTGCCAGCAGCTTAGCGGGAGGGGAAGAGACCCAGTACTTC.

There are many counts of this clonotype. The chain uses TRBV11-2 and TRBJ2-3; no definite D call. V lost 1 base and J 2 bases, leaving 10 bases between the germline ends. Per the germline V gene, CDR1 is SGHAT and CDR2 is FQNNGV. This CDR3 has 15 residues. CDR3 loop: CASSLVQETTDTQYF. CDR3 DNA sequence: TGTGCCAGCAGCTTAGTGCAGGAAACCACAGATACGCAGTATTTT.

The J gene is TRBJ2-1, the V gene TRBV2, with D maybe TRBD2 (7 bases). In germline, CDR1 is SNHLY, CDR2 FYNNEI. The CDR3 totals 14 residues. Trimming took off 5 bases at V and 7 bases at J, with 15 bases between the two ends. CDR3 sequence: CASSLTRGGNEQFF. For the CDR3, the DNA is TGTGCCAGCAGTTTGACTAGGGGGGGGAATGAGCAGTTCTTC.

This clonotype has a single count. Given a far larger clone just one base away, this is likely a sequencing read error. The chain couples TRBV7-3 to TRBJ2-7, with D hard to call. The CDR3 contains 15 residues. Germline V gene data show CDR1 as SGHTA and CDR2 as FQGTGA. Deletions cut 2 bases from V and 7 bases from J, with 18 bases between. The CDR3 bases are TGTGCCAGCAGCTTAGCGGCAAGCTCCTACAATGAGCAGTACTTC. Protein: CASSLAASSYNEQYF.

This clonotype was seen at least ten times. The rearrangement links TRBV28 to TRBJ2-6; D unresolved. The CDR3 sequence is 14 residues long. Germline values: CDR1 MDHEN, CDR2 SYDVKM. With 7 bases removed from V and 0 bases from J, the gap between germline ends came to 7 bases. The CDR3 is CASTTSSGANVLTF. CDR3 sequence (DNA): TGTGCCAGCACGACGAGCTCTGGGGCCAACGTCCTGACTTTC.

This clonotype was observed at least ten times. The chain carries TRBV20-1 and TRBJ2-5; D might be TRBD2 (6 bases). The CDR3 is made up of 15 amino acids. V dropped 6 bases and J dropped 5 bases, with 22 bases sitting between them. Germline loops: CDR1 DFQATT, CDR2 SNEGSKA (reference sequence). The CDR3 region has the DNA TGCAGTGCACACCCACTCGAACTAGGAGGGGAGACCCAGTACTTC. Amino acids: CSAHPLELGGETQYF.

Turning to this clonotype: A much larger clone lies one base from this, so it may be a read error. The chain employs TRBV20-1 and TRBJ2-1; 11 positions match TRBD2. The germline gives CDR1 DFQATT, CDR2 SNEGSKA (reference sequence). The CDR3 length is 15 residues. CDR3 amino acids: CSARPRLAGWDEQLF. As DNA, the CDR3 is TGCAGTGCTAGACCCCGACTAGCGGGATGGGATGAGCAGCTCTTC.

This chain links TRBV13 with TRBJ2-3; D is unresolved. V was cut by 5 bases and J by 5 bases, with 17 bases left in between. This CDR3 is built from 15 residues. Germline values: CDR1 PRHDT, CDR2 FYEKMQ (reference sequence). In DNA form, the CDR3 reads TGTGCCAGCAGCCCCCTGAGGCGCGTGCAAGATACGCAGTATTTT. Its protein is CASSPLRRVQDTQYF.

The chain links TRBV6-1 to TRBJ2-7, with D hard to call. Germline V gene lookup returns CDR1 MNHNS and CDR2 SASEGT. Trimming cost V 6 bases and J 0 bases, with 9 bases left between them. The length of the CDR3 is 13 residues. The DNA of the CDR3 is TGTGCCAGCAGAGGAGAAAACTCCTACGAGCAGTACTTC. Translated: CASRGENSYEQYF.

This chain joins TRBV9 and TRBJ2-3, with 7 bases that match TRBD2. The germline V gene encodes CDR1 SGDLS and CDR2 YYNGEE. This CDR3 is 16 amino acids long. Trimming took 1 base from V and 3 from J; bases not matched to a gene: 8. The CDR3 DNA reads as TGTGCCAGCAGCGTAAGTTTCGGGAGGAGTACAGATACGCAGTATTTT. It encodes CASSVSFGRSTDTQYF.

At least ten counts were recorded for this clonotype. The V call is TRBV7-2, the J call TRBJ2-7; D is unresolved. With 5 bases removed from V and 2 bases from J, the gap between germline ends came to 13 bases. CDR3 length: 14 amino acids. CDR1 is SGHTA and CDR2 is FQGNSA in the germline V gene. The CDR3 sequence: CASSVVGPPYEQYF. The CDR3 DNA follows: TGTGCCAGCAGCGTGGTTGGACCTCCCTACGAGCAGTACTTC.

This chain joins TRBV7-3 and TRBJ1-1; D gene unclear. Germline V gene lookup returns CDR1 SGHTA and CDR2 FQGTGA. Trimming removed 6 bases from V and 0 bases from J, with 8 bases in between. The CDR3 is 13 amino acids. CDR3 loop: CASSAFMNTEAFF. The CDR3 nucleotides are TGTGCCAGCAGTGCATTTATGAACACTGAAGCTTTCTTT.

The sample holds a few counts of this clonotype. A much larger clone is a single base away; this may be a read error. The V call is TRBV28, the J call TRBJ2-1; D remains ambiguous. Trimming stripped 8 bases from V and 3 bases from J, with 11 bases between. This CDR3 comprises 13 residues. The germline V gene has CDR1 MDHEN and CDR2 SYDVKM. The CDR3 DNA reads as TGTGCCAGCGGTCGGCTGGACTACAATGAGCAGTTCTTC. This translates into CASGRLDYNEQFF.

This clonotype was recorded many times. This sequence joins TRBV6-1 and TRBJ1-6; unclear D gene. This CDR3 is built from 16 residues. The V end lost 0 bases, the J end lost 10 bases, and 16 bases lay between the germline ends. CDR1 MNHNS and CDR2 SASEGT come from the germline V gene. The CDR3 loop reads CASSEARGDIRSPLHF. DNA of the CDR3: TGTGCCAGCAGTGAAGCGCGGGGTGACATTCGGTCACCCCTCCACTTT.

The sample holds a few counts of this clonotype. This sequence may be a read error, since a much larger clone differs from it by one base. The J gene is TRBJ1-1, the V gene TRBV20-1; a weak D match, TRBD1 (6 bases). The CDR3 covers 11 residues. Germline CDR1 is DFQATT and CDR2 is SNEGSKA (reference sequence). The CDR3 coding sequence is TGCAGTGCCAGGAGGGACACTGAAGCTTCCTTT. Its protein is CSARRDTEASF.

This clonotype was seen a few times. The rearrangement joins TRBV25-1 to TRBJ2-7, with D possibly being TRBD2 (5 bases). CDR1 and CDR2 (germline): MGHDK, SYGVNS. The ends were cut back, 1 base at V and 3 bases at J, with 13 bases in the middle. The CDR3 has 15 residues. The CDR3 here is CASSESPHGGYEQYF. DNA of the CDR3: TGTGCCAGCAGTGAATCACCGCATGGAGGCTACGAGCAGTACTTC.

This clonotype has at least ten counts. The rearrangement links TRBV6-5 to TRBJ2-2; D is uncertain. Between the trimmed V and J ends, which lost 2 bases and 1 base, there was a span of 5 bases. The CDR3 consists of 14 residues. Germline assignment: CDR1 MNHEY and CDR2 SVGAGI. Here the CDR3 reads CASSYGENTGELFF. In DNA form, the CDR3 reads TGTGCCAGCAGTTACGGGGAGAACACCGGGGAGCTGTTTTTT.

This clonotype was picked up many times. This chain joins TRBV5-1 and TRBJ2-1, with 9 bases aligning to TRBD2. The V gene's germline CDR1 is SGHRS and CDR2 YFSETQ. The CDR3 is made up of 18 amino acids. The trim removed 3 bases at V and 3 bases at J, leaving 13 bases unmatched. Here the CDR3 DNA reads TGCGCCAGCAGCTCGACTAGCGGAAGACCCCTCTACTACAATGAGCAGTTCTTC. Translation: CASSSTSGRPLYYNEQFF.

J is TRBJ2-5 and V is TRBV5-1; D may correspond to TRBD1 or TRBD2 (5 bases each). V was clipped by 3 bases and J by 6 bases, with 18 bases between them. This CDR3 region has 15 residues. Germline V gene lookup returns CDR1 SGHRS and CDR2 YFSETQ. The CDR3 nucleotides are TGCGCCAGCAGCTATGATACCGGGACCACCAAGACCCAGTACTTC. It codes for CASSYDTGTTKTQYF.

As for this clonotype: A much larger clone is a single base away; this may be a read error. The chain couples TRBV29-1 to TRBJ2-7; 12 nucleotides line up with TRBD2. The CDR3 length is 14 residues. The germline CDR1 and CDR2 sequences are SQVTM and ANQGSEA. The CDR3 spells CGVGGLAGSYEQYF. In nucleotides, the CDR3 is TGCGGCGTTGGGGGACTAGCGGGCAGCTACGAGCAGTACTTC.